This TCR beta chain comes out of a study of T cell changes during pregnancy in multiple sclerosis. Method: immunoSEQ multiplex PCR; TCRdb's copy keeps in-frame clones and lacks some. The sample lists roughly 40,000 clones; approximately 92% were seen once. CDR1 and CDR2 (germline): MDHEN, SYDVKM. The CDR3 has 14 amino acids. The J segment lost 4 bases and the V segment lost 3 bases, leaving 4 bases of the junction unmatched. The TCR was taken from a female donor with multiple sclerosis, enrolled in a pregnancy study. The rearrangement links TRBV28 to TRBJ2-7, with 9 bases matching TRBD2. The sample here was peripheral blood, taken before pregnancy. In DNA form, the CDR3 reads TGTGCCAGCAGTTTGCCTAGCGGGATTTACGAGCAGTACTTC. Translating gives CASSLPSGIYEQYF.